This T cell receptor beta chain was captured by sequencing in a study of cytomegalovirus exposure and HLA in healthy donors. 60 Vbeta and 13 Jbeta primers were used in PCR. Clones were read by immunoSEQ multiplex PCR, and TCRdb kept only the in-frame ones, dropping some. Altogether about 120,000 clones are present, 15% being singletons, with the ten largest covering 1.9%. All donors participated as healthy donors of bone marrow. This clone was recorded a few times. What it recognizes is unknown. General study results and limits: TRBV6-2, TRBV6-3 and other indistinguishable V segments were excluded.

This CDR3 has 17 residues. In germline, CDR1 is SGHTA, CDR2 FQGNSA. V was trimmed by 2 bases and J by 7 bases, leaving 21 bases between them. The chain couples TRBV7-2 to TRBJ1-5, with D maybe TRBD1 (5 bases). The specimen was PBMCs. The TCR comes from a young woman in good health and CMV-seronegative. In DNA form, the CDR3 reads TGTGCCAGCAGCTTAAGTCCACAGGCGGTAATAGGGCAGCCCCAGCATTTT. Translated, it gives CASSLSPQAVIGQPQHF.